The 30 T cell receptor beta chains in this list originate from one sample, sequenced in a study of shared clonotypes between healthy human individuals. Generated by immunoSEQ multiplex PCR, the TCRdb table keeps only in-frame clones and is missing some. The sample consists of around 1.5 million clones, 98% of them appearing once. The sequenced sample was naive CD4+ T cells sorted from blood. Subset denoted: CD45RA+ positively selected. The receptors stem from a man younger than 45 in good health.

Of note for this clone: Distinct nucleotide sequences in the sample also encode this CDR3. This sequence joins TRBV20-1 and TRBJ2-1; the D is unclear. The length of the CDR3 is 10 residues. Germline CDR1 is DFQATT and CDR2 is SNEGSKA (reference sequence). Trimming removed 4 bases from V and 3 bases from J, with 1 base in between. This CDR3 is CSANYNEQFF. The CDR3 DNA is TGCAGTGCTAACTACAATGAGCAGTTCTTC.

The V and J genes are TRBV5-4 and TRBJ2-1, with 10 nucleotides matching TRBD2. The V gene end was trimmed by 4 bases and the J gene end by 6 bases; junction bases not matched to a gene: 10. In germline, CDR1 is SGHNT, CDR2 YYREEE (reference sequence). This CDR3 spans 16 amino acids. The CDR3 DNA sequence: TGTGCCAGCAGCCCAGTGAGGACTAGCGGCCCCAATGAGCAGTTCTTC. Its translation: CASSPVRTSGPNEQFF. Looking up the rest from reference TRBV5-4 and TRBJ2-1 gives the full variable domain: ETGVTQSPTHLIKTRGQQVTLRCSSQSGHNTVSWYQQALGQGPQFIFQYYREEENGRGNFPPRFSGLQFPNYSSELNVNALELDDSALYLCASSPVRTSGPNEQFFGPGTRLTVL.

This clone was counted once. The rearrangement links TRBV27 to TRBJ2-1, with 11 bases lining up with TRBD1. This CDR3 is 14 amino acids long. The germline V gene encodes CDR1 MNHEY and CDR2 SMNVEV (reference sequence). J lost 6 bases, V lost 5 bases, and 3 bases had no gene match. The CDR3 DNA reads TGTGCCAGCAGTCGGGGGACAGGGGGCAATGAGCAGTTCTTC. Translation gives CASSRGTGGNEQFF.

This clone was counted a single time. The chain recombines TRBV7-3 with TRBJ1-1; D is possibly TRBD1 (5 bases). Trimming stripped 1 base from V and 4 bases from J, with 7 bases between. The CDR3 has 13 amino acids. CDR1 SGHTA and CDR2 FQGTGA come from the germline V gene. CDR3 DNA: TGTGCCAGCAGCTTAAGTCAGGGCACTGAAGCTTTCTTT. Amino acids: CASSLSQGTEAFF.

The chain links TRBV5-5 to TRBJ1-5, with D tentatively TRBD1 (5 bases). The ends were cut back, 0 bases at V and 3 bases at J, with 7 bases in the middle. Germline-derived CDR1 and CDR2 are SGHKS and YYEKEE (reference sequence). The length of the CDR3 is 14 residues. CDR3 DNA sequence: TGTGCCAGCAGCTTGGGGGGCATCAATCAGCCCCAGCATTTT. It encodes CASSLGGINQPQHF.

This chain connects TRBV7-8 to TRBJ2-6; D gene uncertain. The CDR3 runs to 15 residues. Germline lookup yields CDR1 SGHVS and CDR2 FQNEAQ. Deletions cut 1 base from V and 1 base from J, with 5 bases between. CDR3 in DNA: TGTGCCAGCAGCTTAGGCCGATCTGGGGCCAACGTCCTGACTTTC. It is translated as CASSLGRSGANVLTF.

This chain's CDR3 is CASGGLVQYF. CDR3 nucleotide sequence: TGTGCCAGCGGGGGCCTGGTGCAGTATTTT. The V call is TRBV28, the J call TRBJ2-3, with a tentative D call TRBD1 (6 bases). The germline V and J ends were trimmed by 8 bases and 11 bases, with 11 bases remaining between them. The germline V gene has CDR1 MDHEN and CDR2 SYDVKM. The CDR3 extends over 10 amino acids.

The chain recombines TRBV15 with TRBJ2-6; tentatively, D is TRBD1 (5 bases). The CDR3 consists of 15 residues. CDR1 is LNHNV and CDR2 is YYDKDF in the germline V gene (reference sequence). Trimming removed 11 bases at V and 7 bases at J, with 21 bases between. The CDR3 DNA reads as TGTGCCGCCGCACGACCTTCAGGGATTGCCAACGTCCTGACTTTC. It translates to CAAARPSGIANVLTF.

The chain employs TRBV5-8 and TRBJ1-1, with D maybe TRBD1 (6 bases). The V gene lost 0 bases and the J gene lost 5 bases, with 17 bases spanning the gap. Germline V gene data show CDR1 as SGHTS and CDR2 as YDEGEE. The length of the CDR3 is 16 residues. The CDR3 region has the DNA TGTGCCAGCAGCTTGGGTGGGGGCTTGGTCGCGACTGAAGCTTTCTTT. Encoded protein: CASSLGGGLVATEAFF.

On this clone itself: Other DNA sequences of this sample code for an identical CDR3. J is TRBJ1-4 and V is TRBV5-1; weak D call: TRBD1 (6 bases). Per the germline V gene, CDR1 is SGHRS and CDR2 is YFSETQ. CDR3 length: 15 residues. Trimming removed 1 base from V and 3 bases from J, with 10 bases in between. CDR3 coding DNA: TGCGCCAGCAGCTTGTCCGGGGGCGCTAATGAAAAACTGTTTTTT. Amino acid sequence: CASSLSGGANEKLFF.

The J gene is TRBJ2-3, the V gene TRBV29-1, with D perhaps matching TRBD1 or TRBD2 (5 bases each). This CDR3 has 14 residues. Germline loops: CDR1 SQVTM, CDR2 ANQGSEA. V was shortened by 5 bases and J by 6 bases, with 18 bases between the two germline ends. As DNA, the CDR3 is TGCAGCGTTCTTGGACAACCAGCGGCGGATACGCAGTATTTT. It yields the protein CSVLGQPAADTQYF.

The chain employs TRBV6-6 and TRBJ1-1; D is possibly TRBD1 (5 bases). The CDR3 spans 15 residues. Germline V gives CDR1 MNHNY, CDR2 SVGAGI (reference sequence). V dropped 5 bases and J dropped 0 bases, with 13 bases sitting between them. For the CDR3, the DNA is TGTGCCAGCAGTGATCTCACAGGAGTGAACACTGAAGCTTTCTTT. This codes for CASSDLTGVNTEAFF.

The chain uses TRBV7-9 and TRBJ1-5; a possible D gene is TRBD1 (5 bases). V was pared by 5 bases and J by 7 bases, with 15 bases between. Germline V gene sequence: CDR1 SEHNR, CDR2 FQNEAQ (reference sequence). This CDR3 has 14 amino acids. The CDR3 region has the DNA TGTGCCAGCAGCCACGGGGGGTTTGGACAGCCCCAGCATTTT. Protein: CASSHGGFGQPQHF.

The chain carries TRBV5-1 and TRBJ2-2; D gene ambiguous. The CDR3 is 15 residues long. Trimming left V 0 bases short and J 4 bases short, with 10 bases between. Germline V gene data show CDR1 as SGHRS and CDR2 as YFSETQ. Here the CDR3 reads CASSLGTPGTGELFF. DNA for the CDR3: TGCGCCAGCAGCTTGGGAACCCCGGGCACCGGGGAGCTGTTTTTT.

The chain is built from TRBV6-1 and TRBJ1-5, with D tentatively TRBD1 (6 bases). The CDR3 sequence is 16 residues long. CDR1 is MNHNS and CDR2 is SASEGT in the germline V gene. V shed 0 bases and J shed 3 bases, with 12 bases lying between them. CDR3 amino acids: CASSEAPRGVNQPQHF. The CDR3 DNA sequence: TGTGCCAGCAGTGAAGCTCCCAGGGGAGTCAATCAGCCCCAGCATTTT.

In DNA form, the CDR3 reads TGTGCCAGTACTCGGGACAGGGGGCAAACTGAAGCTTTCTTT. Translation: CASTRDRGQTEAFF. The chain joins TRBV19 to TRBJ1-1, with 12 positions matching TRBD1. The V and J ends lost 7 bases and 5 bases, in that order; junction bases with no gene match: 5. This CDR3 has 14 amino acids. The germline V gene has CDR1 LNHDA and CDR2 SQIVND (reference sequence).

This chain joins TRBV29-1 and TRBJ1-1; 7 nucleotides agree with TRBD1. The CDR3 consists of 16 residues. From germline, CDR1 is SQVTM and CDR2 ANQGSEA. V was pared by 6 bases and J by 4 bases, with 17 bases of the junction left unmatched. The CDR3 region has the DNA TGCAGCGTACTGGGACAGTCTACGAGGCCGAGCACTGAAGCTTTCTTT. Encoded protein: CSVLGQSTRPSTEAFF.

The chain joins TRBV5-5 to TRBJ2-2; D gene ambiguous. CDR3 length equals 15 residues. V lost 0 bases and J 3 bases, leaving 9 bases between the germline ends. Per the germline V gene, CDR1 is SGHKS and CDR2 is YYEKEE (reference sequence). CDR3 DNA: TGTGCCAGCAGCTTGGAACTTACAGACACCGGGGAGCTGTTTTTT. Translating it yields CASSLELTDTGELFF.

V and J are TRBV29-1 and TRBJ2-1; D gene ambiguous. Germline-derived CDR1 and CDR2 are SQVTM and ANQGSEA. CDR3 length: 14 amino acids. Trimming pared 2 bases from V and 0 bases from J, leaving 8 bases between. This CDR3 is CSVERQSSYNEQFF. As DNA, the CDR3 is TGCAGCGTTGAAAGGCAGAGCTCCTACAATGAGCAGTTCTTC.

In its sample, this clone was seen once. The gene calls are TRBV6-5 and TRBJ2-1, with TRBD1 identical over 9 bases. Trimming at V came to 6 bases and at J to 14 bases, leaving 5 bases not matched to a gene. The V gene's germline CDR1 is MNHEY and CDR2 SVGAGI. CDR3 length: 11 amino acids. The CDR3 sequence: CASSGGTGKFF. For the CDR3, the DNA is TGTGCCAGCAGCGGGGGGACAGGGAAGTTCTTC.

The V gene is TRBV7-2, the J gene TRBJ2-7, with D uncertain. Germline lookup yields CDR1 SGHTA and CDR2 FQGNSA. This CDR3 is 12 amino acids long. Trimming removed 3 bases from V and 3 bases from J, with 6 bases in between. The CDR3 region is CASSFEVYEQYF. The CDR3 coding sequence is TGTGCCAGCAGCTTTGAAGTCTACGAGCAGTACTTC.

V and J are TRBV4-2 and TRBJ2-1; 13 positions agree with TRBD2. CDR1 is LGHNA, CDR2 YNFKEQ, per germline. J lost 2 bases, V lost 4 bases, and 5 bases had no gene match. This CDR3 contains 17 residues. The CDR3: CASSREGTSGAYNEQFF. Written as DNA, the CDR3 is TGTGCCAGCAGCCGAGAAGGGACTAGCGGGGCCTACAATGAGCAGTTCTTC.

The chain recombines TRBV28 with TRBJ1-5; tentatively, D is TRBD1 (6 bases). The CDR3 contains 14 residues. Germline values: CDR1 MDHEN, CDR2 SYDVKM. Between the trimmed V and J ends, which lost 6 bases and 6 bases, there was a span of 15 bases. CDR3 residues: CASSSIRGAQPQHF. The DNA for the CDR3 is TGTGCCAGCAGCTCCATTCGGGGGGCTCAGCCCCAGCATTTT.

This chain links TRBV27 with TRBJ1-4; TRBD1 is a possible D gene (5 bases). Germline values: CDR1 MNHEY, CDR2 SMNVEV (reference sequence). The CDR3 consists of 15 residues. V was shortened by 0 bases and J by 6 bases, with 11 bases between the two germline ends. CDR3 residues: CASSLSLRQHEKLFF. The CDR3 region has the DNA TGTGCCAGCAGTTTATCTCTGAGACAGCATGAAAAACTGTTTTTT.

V is TRBV29-1 and J is TRBJ2-1; 11 bases fit TRBD2. The junction had 8 bases not matched to a gene; V was cut back by 4 bases and J by 6 bases. Germline V CDR1 and CDR2: SQVTM, ANQGSEA. The CDR3 is 15 amino acids. In nucleotides, the CDR3 is TGCAGCGTTGGGTTTAGACTAGCGGGGCCCAATGAGCAGTTCTTC. Amino acids: CSVGFRLAGPNEQFF.

The genes are TRBV6-4 and TRBJ2-3; tentative D call: TRBD1 (5 bases). The CDR3 loop spans 15 amino acids. The germline V gene has CDR1 MRHNA and CDR2 SNTAGT. V was clipped by 0 bases and J by 3 bases, with 10 bases between them. The CDR3 DNA reads as TGTGCCAGCAGTGACTCAGCGCAGGGAACAGATACGCAGTATTTT. This gives the protein CASSDSAQGTDTQYF.

The rearrangement links TRBV14 to TRBJ1-1; a weak D match, TRBD1 (5 bases). The V end lost 7 bases, the J end lost 5 bases, and 20 bases lay between the germline ends. Germline V gives CDR1 SGHDN, CDR2 FVKESK. The length of the CDR3 is 15 residues. The CDR3 DNA sequence: TGTGCCAGCACCCCCGGGACGGGCTTGTGGACTGAAGCTTTCTTT. This sequence encodes CASTPGTGLWTEAFF.

The chain's CDR3 is CASRFRAGIKETQYF. In DNA, the CDR3 is TGTGCCAGCCGATTCCGGGCAGGGATTAAAGAGACCCAGTACTTC. V gene TRBV27 combines with J gene TRBJ2-5; TRBD1 might be the D (5 bases). Per germline, CDR1 MNHEY and CDR2 SMNVEV (reference sequence). The CDR3 contains 15 residues. The V gene lost 8 bases and the J gene lost 3 bases, with 19 bases spanning the gap.

This rearrangement joins TRBV5-1 to TRBJ1-5; D may be TRBD1 (5 bases). The V gene lost 2 bases and the J gene lost 0 bases, with 9 bases spanning the gap. Germline V gene lookup returns CDR1 SGHRS and CDR2 YFSETQ. The CDR3 sequence is 15 residues long. The CDR3 protein is CASSFQGLSNQPQHF. The DNA of the CDR3 is TGCGCCAGCAGCTTCCAGGGCCTTAGCAATCAGCCCCAGCATTTT.

This clone was seen a single time. This chain connects TRBV15 to TRBJ2-7; a weak D match, TRBD2 (5 bases). CDR3 length: 14 amino acids. V was cut by 0 bases and J by 2 bases, with 8 bases left in between. Germline lookup yields CDR1 LNHNV and CDR2 YYDKDF (reference sequence). The CDR3 DNA follows: TGTGCCACCAGCAGAGAGCGGGTTACCTACGAGCAGTACTTC. As protein: CATSRERVTYEQYF.